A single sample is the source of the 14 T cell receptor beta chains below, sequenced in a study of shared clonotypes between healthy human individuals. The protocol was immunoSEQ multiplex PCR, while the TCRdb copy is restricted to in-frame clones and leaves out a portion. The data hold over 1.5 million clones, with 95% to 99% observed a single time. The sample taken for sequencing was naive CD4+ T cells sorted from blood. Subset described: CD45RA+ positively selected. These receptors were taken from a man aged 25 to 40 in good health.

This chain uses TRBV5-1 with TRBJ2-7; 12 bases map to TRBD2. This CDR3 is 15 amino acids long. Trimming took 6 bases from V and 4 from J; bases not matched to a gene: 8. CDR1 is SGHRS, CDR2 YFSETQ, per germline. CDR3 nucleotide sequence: TGCGCCAGCACCCCTCTAGCGGGAGGGCCTTACGAGCAGTACTTC. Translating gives CASTPLAGGPYEQYF.

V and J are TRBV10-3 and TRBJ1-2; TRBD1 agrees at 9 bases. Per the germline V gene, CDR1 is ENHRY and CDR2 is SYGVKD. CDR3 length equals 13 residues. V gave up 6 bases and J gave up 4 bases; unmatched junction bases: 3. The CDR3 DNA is TGTGCCATCAGATGGGACAGGGCCTATGGCTACACCTTC. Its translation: CAIRWDRAYGYTF.

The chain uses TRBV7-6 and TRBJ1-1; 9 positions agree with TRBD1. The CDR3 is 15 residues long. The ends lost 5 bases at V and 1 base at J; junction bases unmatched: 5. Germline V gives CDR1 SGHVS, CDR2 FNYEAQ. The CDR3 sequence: CASSLGQGKNTEAFF. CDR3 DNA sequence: TGTGCCAGCAGCCTGGGACAGGGAAAGAACACTGAAGCTTTCTTT.

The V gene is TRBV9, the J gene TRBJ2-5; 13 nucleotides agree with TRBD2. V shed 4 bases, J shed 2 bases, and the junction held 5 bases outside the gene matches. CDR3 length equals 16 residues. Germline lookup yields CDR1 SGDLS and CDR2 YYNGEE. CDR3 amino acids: CASSPQLAGGQETQYF. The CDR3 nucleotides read TGTGCCAGCAGCCCCCAACTAGCGGGAGGGCAAGAGACCCAGTACTTC.

The CDR3 coding sequence is TGTGCCAGCAGTGATGTCGGGGGTGCTTTCTTT. This sequence encodes CASSDVGGAFF. This chain uses TRBV2 with TRBJ1-1; D possibly corresponds to TRBD1 (5 bases). CDR1 and CDR2 from the germline V gene are SNHLY and FYNNEI. Trimming removed 3 bases from V and 11 bases from J, with 10 bases in between. The CDR3 is 11 amino acids.

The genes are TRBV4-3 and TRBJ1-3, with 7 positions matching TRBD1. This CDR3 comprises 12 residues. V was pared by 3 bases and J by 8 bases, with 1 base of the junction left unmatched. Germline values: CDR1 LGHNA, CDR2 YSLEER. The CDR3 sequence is CASSHTGDTIYF. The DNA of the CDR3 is TGCGCCAGCAGCCACACAGGGGACACCATATATTTT.

The CDR3 loop is CASSPLTGSAYEQYF. CDR3 DNA sequence: TGTGCCAGCTCACCACTAACAGGGTCAGCCTACGAGCAGTACTTC. The rearrangement links TRBV18 to TRBJ2-7; weak D call: TRBD1 (6 bases). This CDR3 region has 15 residues. Trimming cost V 1 base and J 2 bases, with 12 bases left between them. CDR1 is KGHSH, CDR2 LQKENI, per germline.

In DNA form, the CDR3 reads TGTGCCAGCAGCTTAGCGGGGAGGGCCGGGGAGCTGTTTTTT. It is translated as CASSLAGRAGELFF. This rearrangement joins TRBV7-2 to TRBJ2-2, with 7 bases identical to TRBD2. This CDR3 is 14 amino acids long. From germline, CDR1 is SGHTA and CDR2 FQGNSA. The trim removed 0 bases at V and 6 bases at J, leaving 1 base unmatched.

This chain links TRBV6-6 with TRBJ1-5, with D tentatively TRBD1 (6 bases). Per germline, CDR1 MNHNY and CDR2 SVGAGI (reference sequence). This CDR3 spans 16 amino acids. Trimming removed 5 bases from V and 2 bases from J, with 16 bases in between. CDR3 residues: CASSGRTGLGNQPQHF. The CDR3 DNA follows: TGTGCCAGCAGTGGACGAACAGGGTTGGGCAATCAGCCCCAGCATTTT.

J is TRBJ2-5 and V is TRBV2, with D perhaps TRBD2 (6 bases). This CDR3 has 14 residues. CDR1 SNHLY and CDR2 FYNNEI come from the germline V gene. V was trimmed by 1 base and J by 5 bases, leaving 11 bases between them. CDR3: CASSEVVREETQYF. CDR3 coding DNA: TGTGCCAGCAGTGAAGTGGTACGGGAGGAGACCCAGTACTTC.

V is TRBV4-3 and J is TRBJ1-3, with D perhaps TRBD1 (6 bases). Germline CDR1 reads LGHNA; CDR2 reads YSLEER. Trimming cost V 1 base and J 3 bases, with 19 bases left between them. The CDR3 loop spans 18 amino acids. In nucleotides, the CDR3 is TGCGCCAGCAGCCAAGTAACAGGGAAGAGCTCTATTGGAAACACCATATATTTT. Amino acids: CASSQVTGKSSIGNTIYF.

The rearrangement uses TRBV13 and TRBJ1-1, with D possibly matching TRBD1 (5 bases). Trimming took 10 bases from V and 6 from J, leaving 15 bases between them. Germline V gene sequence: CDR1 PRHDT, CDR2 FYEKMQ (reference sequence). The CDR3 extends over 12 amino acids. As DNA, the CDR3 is TGTGCCACAGGAACATGGGGCGCTGAAGCTTTCTTT. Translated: CATGTWGAEAFF. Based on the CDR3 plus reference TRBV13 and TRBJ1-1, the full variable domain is AAGVIQSPRHLIKEKRETATLKCYPIPRHDTVYWYQQGPGQDPQFLISFYEKMQSDKGSIPDRFSAQQFSDYHSELNMSSLELGDSALYFCATGTWGAEAFFGQGTRLTVV.

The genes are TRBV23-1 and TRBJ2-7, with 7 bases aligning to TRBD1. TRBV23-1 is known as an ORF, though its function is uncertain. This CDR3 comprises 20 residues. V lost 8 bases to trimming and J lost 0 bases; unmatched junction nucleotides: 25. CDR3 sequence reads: CASSLSIGRNRDSVSYEQYF. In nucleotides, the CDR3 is TGCGCCAGCTCTCTCTCAATCGGGCGAAATAGGGACAGTGTCTCCTACGAGCAGTACTTC.

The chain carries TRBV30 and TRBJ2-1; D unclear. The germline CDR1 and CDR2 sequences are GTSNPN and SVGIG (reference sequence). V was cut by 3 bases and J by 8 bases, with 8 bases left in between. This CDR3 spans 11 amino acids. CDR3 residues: CAWSGLDEQFF. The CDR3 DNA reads TGTGCCTGGAGCGGTTTGGATGAGCAGTTCTTC. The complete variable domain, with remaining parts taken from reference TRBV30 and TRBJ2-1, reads SQTIHQWPATLVQPVGSPLSLECTVEGTSNPNLYWYRQAAGRGLQLLFYSVGIGQISSEVPQNLSASRPQDRQFILSSKKLLLSDSGFYLCAWSGLDEQFFGPGTRLTVL.